Below, 27 T cell receptor beta chains from the same sample are listed, as sequenced in a study of CD8 T cells in Susac syndrome. Random hexamers primed reverse transcription of roughly 0.5 to 1 ug RNA. From the immunoSEQ multiplex PCR reads, TCRdb called clonotypes with MiXCR, one entry per CDR3 protein. The data hold around 170,000 distinct CDR3 sequences, with approximately 96% observed a single time. Sequenced: CD4+ T cells from PBMCs. These receptors came from a human donor with Susac syndrome.

The chain uses TRBV4-1 and TRBJ2-7; D possibly matches TRBD1 or TRBD2 (5 bases each). The CDR3 has 16 residues. V was trimmed by 3 bases and J by 4 bases, leaving 19 bases between them. The V gene's germline CDR1 is MGHRA and CDR2 YSYEKL. The CDR3 protein is CASSQGLTGAGYEQYF. The CDR3 DNA is TGCGCCAGCAGCCAGGGGCTGACCGGGGCGGGTTACGAGCAGTACTTC.

This chain uses TRBV28 with TRBJ2-3; 9 nucleotides match TRBD1. The length of the CDR3 is 15 residues. V lost 3 bases, J lost 8 bases, and 9 bases stayed unmatched. CDR1 and CDR2 (germline): MDHEN, SYDVKM. CDR3 DNA: TGTGCCAGCAGTTTCCCCGGGACAGGGCTGGGTACGCAGTATTTT. Amino acid sequence: CASSFPGTGLGTQYF.

The chain joins TRBV6-5 to TRBJ1-2, with 10 positions matching TRBD1. After removal of 0 bases from V and 4 bases from J, the junction contained 11 bases not matched to a gene. The CDR3 runs 18 residues. CDR1 is MNHEY and CDR2 is SVGAGI in the germline V gene. CDR3 DNA: TGTGCCAGCAGTTACTCGATCGCCCGCGGGACAGGGGCCTATGGCTACACCTTC. Residues: CASSYSIARGTGAYGYTF.

The chain carries TRBV12-3 or TRBV12-4 and TRBJ2-5; 7 nucleotides agree with TRBD2. The CDR3 covers 15 residues. V was pared by 5 bases and J by 1 base, with 7 bases of the junction left unmatched. This CDR3 reads CASSPNSGTQETQYF. CDR3 nucleotides: TGTGCCAGCAGTCCCAACAGCGGGACCCAAGAGACCCAGTACTTC.

The genes are TRBV3-1 and TRBJ2-5; no firm D call. The germline gives CDR1 LGHDT, CDR2 YNNKEL (reference sequence). With 1 base removed from V and 1 base from J, the gap between germline ends came to 7 bases. The CDR3 is 14 amino acids. This chain's CDR3 is CASSQGGTQETQYF. The DNA of the CDR3 is TGTGCCAGCAGCCAAGGGGGAACCCAAGAGACCCAGTACTTC.

The chain has TRBV24-1 and TRBJ2-7; D might be TRBD1 (6 bases). The CDR3 length is 13 residues. The V gene lost 8 bases and the J gene lost 1 base, with 11 bases spanning the gap. CDR1 is KGHDR, CDR2 SFDVKD, per germline. The CDR3 coding sequence is TGTGCCACCAACCGGGACAAGTCCTACGAGCAGTACTTC. It translates to CATNRDKSYEQYF.

This rearrangement joins TRBV14 to TRBJ1-2; D is ambiguous. V lost 0 bases and J lost 0, with 8 bases in between. This CDR3 has 15 amino acids. Germline V gene data show CDR1 as SGHDN and CDR2 as FVKESK. The CDR3 DNA sequence: TGTGCCAGCAGCCAAGAGTTTTTACCTAACTATGGCTACACCTTC. Translating it yields CASSQEFLPNYGYTF.

The CDR3 sequence is CASSADADADNSPLHF. DNA of the CDR3: TGTGCCAGCAGCGCGGACGCAGACGCCGACAATTCACCCCTCCACTTT. The chain joins TRBV9 to TRBJ1-6; no clear D gene. The CDR3 spans 16 residues. CDR1 SGDLS and CDR2 YYNGEE come from the germline V gene. V lost 3 bases and J 7 bases, leaving 17 bases between the germline ends.

This chain connects TRBV14 to TRBJ1-1; D remains unclear. Germline CDR1 reads SGHDN; CDR2 reads FVKESK. This CDR3 spans 17 amino acids. The V and J ends lost 1 base and 1 base respectively, with 16 bases between them. CDR3 amino acids: CASSQGGRFRKNTEAFF. CDR3 nucleotide sequence: TGTGCCAGCAGCCAAGGCGGTAGGTTCCGGAAGAACACTGAAGCTTTCTTT. The whole variable domain, filled in from reference TRBV14 and TRBJ1-1, reads EAGVTQFPSHSVIEKGQTVTLRCDPISGHDNLYWYRRVMGKEIKFLLHFVKESKQDESGMPNNRFLAERTGGTYSTLKVQPAELEDSGVYFCASSQGGRFRKNTEAFFGQGTRLTVV.

J is TRBJ2-3 and V is TRBV4-1, with 9 bases aligning to TRBD2. The CDR3 is 17 amino acids. Trimming at V came to 1 base and at J to 2 bases, leaving 7 bases not matched to a gene. Germline-derived CDR1 and CDR2 are MGHRA and YSYEKL. The CDR3 is CASSQGLAGITTDTQYF. DNA for the CDR3: TGCGCCAGCAGCCAAGGCCTAGCGGGGATTACCACAGATACGCAGTATTTT.

This sequence joins TRBV5-4 and TRBJ1-2; TRBD1 agrees at 8 bases. V shed 4 bases and J 8 bases; nucleotides not matched to a gene: 7. CDR1 and CDR2 from the germline V gene are SGHNT and YYREEE (reference sequence). The CDR3 length is 13 residues. This CDR3 reads CASSATGEGGYTF. DNA of the CDR3: TGTGCCAGCAGCGCGACAGGGGAAGGCGGCTACACCTTC. Based on the CDR3 plus reference TRBV5-4 and TRBJ1-2, the full variable domain is ETGVTQSPTHLIKTRGQQVTLRCSSQSGHNTVSWYQQALGQGPQFIFQYYREEENGRGNFPPRFSGLQFPNYSSELNVNALELDDSALYLCASSATGEGGYTFGSGTRLTVV.

The J gene is TRBJ2-7, the V gene TRBV5-1; 11 bases map to TRBD1. This CDR3 region has 16 residues. The trim removed 0 bases at V and 3 bases at J, leaving 5 bases unmatched. Germline V gene data show CDR1 as SGHRS and CDR2 as YFSETQ. As DNA, the CDR3 is TGCGCCAGCAGCTTGGACGGGACAGGGGGTTTCTACGAGCAGTACTTC. Protein product: CASSLDGTGGFYEQYF.

The chain joins TRBV5-4 to TRBJ1-2; D ambiguous. The ends were cut back, 5 bases at V and 3 bases at J, with 14 bases in the middle. Germline values: CDR1 SGHNT, CDR2 YYREEE (reference sequence). The CDR3 sequence is 14 residues long. This chain's CDR3 is CASRSGWGYYGYTF. The CDR3 bases are TGTGCCAGCAGGTCCGGGTGGGGTTACTATGGCTACACCTTC.

The V gene is TRBV7-3, the J gene TRBJ1-5; no definite D call. V dropped 5 bases and J dropped 5 bases, with 10 bases sitting between them. In germline, CDR1 is SGHTA, CDR2 FQGTGA. The CDR3 runs to 13 residues. In nucleotides, the CDR3 is TGTGCCAGCAGCCCTGACGGAGATCAGCCCCAGCATTTT. It is translated as CASSPDGDQPQHF. Based on the CDR3 plus reference TRBV7-3 and TRBJ1-5, the full variable domain is GAGVSQTPSNKVTEKGKYVELRCDPISGHTALYWYRQSLGQGPEFLIYFQGTGAADDSGLPNDRFFAVRPEGSVSTLKIQRTERGDSAVYLCASSPDGDQPQHFGDGTRLSIL.

The chain has TRBV28 and TRBJ1-3, with D possibly TRBD1 on 5 matching bases. The CDR3 consists of 14 residues. The V end lost 3 bases, the J end lost 4 bases, and 10 bases lay between the germline ends. Germline assignment: CDR1 MDHEN and CDR2 SYDVKM. The CDR3 protein is CASSFSGIGNTIYF. DNA of the CDR3: TGTGCCAGCAGTTTCTCAGGGATCGGAAACACCATATATTTT.

This chain links TRBV20-1 with TRBJ2-1; TRBD2 matches 8 bases. The germline CDR1 and CDR2 sequences are DFQATT and SNEGSKA (reference sequence). The CDR3 runs to 17 residues. With V trimmed by 2 bases and J by 0 bases, 9 bases remained unmatched. The CDR3 is CSARHVVAGSSYNEQFF. For the CDR3, the DNA is TGCAGTGCTAGACACGTCGTAGCGGGGAGCTCCTACAATGAGCAGTTCTTC.

CDR3 loop: CSADRGGYEQYF. The CDR3 bases are TGCAGTGCTGATAGGGGCGGCTACGAGCAGTACTTC. The chain uses TRBV20-1 and TRBJ2-7; D might be TRBD1 (5 bases). V was shortened by 5 bases and J by 3 bases, with 11 bases between the two germline ends. The germline CDR1 and CDR2 sequences are DFQATT and SNEGSKA (reference sequence). The CDR3 length is 12 residues.

V and J are TRBV7-2 and TRBJ2-7; possibly TRBD1 or TRBD2 for D (5 bases each). V lost 8 bases to trimming and J lost 7 bases, with 9 bases between them. CDR1 is SGHTA and CDR2 is FQGNSA in the germline V gene. The CDR3 extends over 10 amino acids. The CDR3 bases are TGTGCCAGCGGGACGGGGGAGCAGTACTTC. Translated: CASGTGEQYF. The variable domain in full, with the rest retrieved from reference TRBV7-2 and TRBJ2-7, is GAGVSQSPSNKVTEKGKDVELRCDPISGHTALYWYRQSLGQGLEFLIYFQGNSAPDKSGLPSDRFSAERTGGSVSTLTIQRTQQEDSAVYLCASGTGEQYFGPGTRLTVT.

The chain employs TRBV4-1 and TRBJ2-1, with D possibly being TRBD2 (5 bases). The CDR3 loop spans 13 amino acids. Germline CDR1 and CDR2: MGHRA and YSYEKL. The ends were cut back, 1 base at V and 5 bases at J, with 6 bases in the middle. In nucleotides, the CDR3 is TGCGCCAGCAGCCAAGCCGGGGACAATGAGCAGTTCTTC. Translation gives CASSQAGDNEQFF.

The chain is built from TRBV11-2 and TRBJ1-5; the match to TRBD1 covers 11 bases. The germline gives CDR1 SGHAT, CDR2 FQNNGV. With 0 bases clipped from V and 6 bases from J, the junction kept 4 bases outside the gene matches. This CDR3 is 16 amino acids long. In DNA, the CDR3 is TGTGCCAGCAGCTTAGATTTGGGACAGGGGGGTCAGCCCCAGCATTTT. Residues: CASSLDLGQGGQPQHF.

The chain employs TRBV20-1 and TRBJ1-2; perhaps TRBD1 as D (6 bases). This CDR3 has 14 amino acids. Germline V gives CDR1 DFQATT, CDR2 SNEGSKA (reference sequence). The V and J ends lost 6 bases and 7 bases respectively, with 21 bases between them. CDR3 in amino acids: CSAFSLQTGRGYTF. For the CDR3, the DNA is TGCAGTGCCTTCTCCCTCCAGACAGGTCGTGGCTACACCTTC.

This clonotype was recorded once. The chain combines TRBV30 with TRBJ1-5; 8 bases are shared with TRBD1. V gave up 4 bases and J gave up 6 bases; unmatched junction bases: 5. Germline V gene data show CDR1 as GTSNPN and CDR2 as SVGIG (reference sequence). The CDR3 runs 13 residues. The CDR3 region has the DNA TGTGCCTGGACTACAGGGGGTATTCAGCCCCAGCATTTT. Protein: CAWTTGGIQPQHF.

The rearrangement uses TRBV29-1 and TRBJ1-1; D not resolved. Germline V CDR1 and CDR2: SQVTM, ANQGSEA. V was cut by 8 bases and J by 2 bases, with 15 bases left in between. This CDR3 comprises 13 residues. The CDR3 here is CSSRSTPNTEAFF. As DNA, the CDR3 is TGCAGCTCTCGATCAACGCCCAACACTGAAGCTTTCTTT.

In this sample, this clonotype turned up a few times. The DNA for the CDR3 is TGTGCCAGCAGCCAAGATGTTCGGGAGGGAGAGACCCAGTACTTC. This sequence encodes CASSQDVREGETQYF. This chain links TRBV4-2 with TRBJ2-5; TRBD2 matches at 8 bases. This CDR3 contains 15 residues. Trimming at V came to 0 bases and at J to 4 bases, leaving 4 bases not matched to a gene. The V gene's germline CDR1 is LGHNA and CDR2 YNFKEQ.

This chain connects TRBV14 to TRBJ2-5, with 7 bases lining up with TRBD2. This CDR3 contains 11 residues. The junction had 4 bases not matched to a gene; V was cut back by 7 bases and J by 8 bases. Germline V gene data show CDR1 as SGHDN and CDR2 as FVKESK. CDR3 bases: TGTGCCAGCATGGGCGGGGGAACCCAGTACTTC. It codes for CASMGGGTQYF.

The V gene is TRBV19, the J gene TRBJ2-5, with 7 bases lining up with TRBD1. V lost 8 bases, J lost 5 bases, and 5 bases stayed unmatched. CDR3 length: 12 amino acids. Germline CDR1 and CDR2: LNHDA and SQIVND (reference sequence). CDR3 coding DNA: TGTGCCAGTGCCAGGGGGACGGAGACCCAGTACTTC. Its translation is CASARGTETQYF.

The rearrangement links TRBV30 to TRBJ1-2; D gene unclear. V lost 6 bases to trimming and J lost 0 bases, with 8 bases between them. The germline gives CDR1 GTSNPN, CDR2 SVGIG (reference sequence). The CDR3 runs 12 residues. The CDR3 reads CACSTSNYGYTF. The CDR3 DNA sequence: TGTGCCTGTTCGACATCTAACTATGGCTACACCTTC.